The 9 T cell receptor beta chains in this list originate from one sample, sequenced in a study of blood T cell repertoires in COVID-19. The table came from immunoSEQ multiplex PCR; TCRdb's copy has only in-frame clones and leaves some out. There are some 73,000 clones in the sample; more than 80% occur only once, and under 40% lies in the top ten. Sequenced material: peripheral blood. These receptors originate from a woman older than 75 with active or convalescent COVID-19.

The chain links TRBV7-2 to TRBJ1-5; D is perhaps TRBD1 (5 bases). CDR1 and CDR2 (germline): SGHTA, FQGNSA. The CDR3 spans 15 residues. V was shortened by 4 bases and J by 6 bases, with 16 bases between the two germline ends. The CDR3 protein is CASSSDSHQGQPQHF. The CDR3 DNA follows: TGTGCCAGCAGCTCTGATTCTCATCAGGGTCAGCCCCAGCATTTT. Full variable domain (missing parts from reference TRBV7-2 and TRBJ1-5): GAGVSQSPSNKVTEKGKDVELRCDPISGHTALYWYRQSLGQGLEFLIYFQGNSAPDKSGLPSDRFSAERTGGSVSTLTIQRTQQEDSAVYLCASSSDSHQGQPQHFGDGTRLSIL.

This chain joins TRBV6-5 and TRBJ2-1; 8 bases line up with TRBD2. This CDR3 spans 15 amino acids. Germline V gene data show CDR1 as MNHEY and CDR2 as SVGAGI. V gave up 7 bases and J gave up 7 bases; unmatched junction bases: 12. The CDR3 sequence: CASTKGSGVGNEQFF. CDR3 nucleotides: TGTGCCAGCACCAAGGGTAGCGGGGTGGGTAATGAGCAGTTCTTC.

This clone was seen more than once but under ten times. The V call is TRBV5-6, the J call TRBJ1-4; 8 bases map to TRBD1. There are 15 residues in the CDR3. V lost 4 bases, J lost 6 bases, and 8 bases stayed unmatched. In germline, CDR1 is SGHDT, CDR2 YYEEEE. The CDR3 here is CASSQDRGRDEKLFF. For the CDR3, the DNA is TGTGCCAGCAGCCAAGACAGGGGCAGAGATGAAAAACTGTTTTTT.

The chain combines TRBV7-9 with TRBJ1-1, with TRBD1 as a possible D gene (5 bases). Trimming shortened V by 5 bases and J by 6 bases, and 13 bases separated the two germline ends. Germline loops: CDR1 SEHNR, CDR2 FQNEAQ (reference sequence). The CDR3 consists of 13 residues. The CDR3 DNA reads TGTGCCAGCAGCATTAGCGGGGGTTCTGAAGCTTTCTTT. It specifies CASSISGGSEAFF.

This chain links TRBV28 with TRBJ1-1; a weak D match, TRBD1 (5 bases). From germline, CDR1 is MDHEN and CDR2 SYDVKM. This CDR3 is 14 amino acids long. Trimming left V 5 bases short and J 4 bases short, with 14 bases between. In nucleotides, the CDR3 is TGTGCCAGCAGTACCGCAGGGTTGGGCACTGAAGCTTTCTTT. This translates into CASSTAGLGTEAFF. Looking up the rest from reference TRBV28 and TRBJ1-1 gives the full variable domain: DVKVTQSSRYLVKRTGEKVFLECVQDMDHENMFWYRQDPGLGLRLIYFSYDVKMKEKGDIPEGYSVSREKKERFSLILESASTNQTSMYLCASSTAGLGTEAFFGQGTRLTVV.

V gene TRBV2 combines with J gene TRBJ1-5, with 7 bases aligning to TRBD1. Germline V CDR1 and CDR2: SNHLY, FYNNEI. With 5 bases clipped from V and 5 bases from J, the junction kept 3 bases outside the gene matches. The CDR3 is made up of 13 amino acids. The CDR3 protein is CASSRGGDQPQHF. For the CDR3, the DNA is TGTGCCAGCAGTCGAGGGGGCGATCAGCCCCAGCATTTT.

The chain couples TRBV4-3 to TRBJ2-3, with a possible D match to TRBD2 (6 bases). CDR1 is LGHNA and CDR2 is YSLEER in the germline V gene. V dropped 3 bases and J dropped 4 bases, with 11 bases sitting between them. The length of the CDR3 is 14 residues. The CDR3 DNA reads TGCGCCAGCAGCCAGGGGGGAGTGTCAGATACGCAGTATTTT. Encoded protein: CASSQGGVSDTQYF.

The genes are TRBV7-9 and TRBJ2-4; TRBD1 matches 12 bases. The CDR3 is 14 amino acids. The germline gives CDR1 SEHNR, CDR2 FQNEAQ (reference sequence). Trimming cost V 4 bases and J 9 bases; bases outside gene matches: 4. DNA for the CDR3: TGTGCCAGCAGCTCGGGACAGGGGGCGTCCATTCAGTACTTC. Its protein product is CASSSGQGASIQYF.

This sequence joins TRBV9 and TRBJ2-2; unclear D gene. The CDR3 totals 15 residues. Germline V gene data show CDR1 as SGDLS and CDR2 as YYNGEE. Between the trimmed V and J ends, which lost 0 bases and 0 bases, there was a span of 6 bases. This chain's CDR3 is CASSVGASNTGELFF. In nucleotides, the CDR3 is TGTGCCAGCAGCGTAGGAGCCTCGAACACCGGGGAGCTGTTTTTT.